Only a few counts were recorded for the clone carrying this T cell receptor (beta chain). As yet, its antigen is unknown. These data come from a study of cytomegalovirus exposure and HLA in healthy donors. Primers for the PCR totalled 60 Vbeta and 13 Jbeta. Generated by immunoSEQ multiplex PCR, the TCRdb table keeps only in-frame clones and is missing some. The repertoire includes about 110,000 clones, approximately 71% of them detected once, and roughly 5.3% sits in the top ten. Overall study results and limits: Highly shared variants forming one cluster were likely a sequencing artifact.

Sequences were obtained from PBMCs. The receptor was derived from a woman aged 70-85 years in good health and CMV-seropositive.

For the CDR3, the DNA is TGTGCCAGCAAGGCGGGCTCGACTAATGAAAAACTGTTTTTT. Amino acid sequence: CASKAGSTNEKLFF. The rearrangement uses TRBV6-1 and TRBJ1-4; no definite D call. This CDR3 has 14 amino acids. V shed 7 bases and J shed 2 bases, with 11 bases lying between them. The germline V gene has CDR1 MNHNS and CDR2 SASEGT.